Presented here are 13 T cell receptor beta chains from one specimen sequenced in a study of CD8 T cells in Susac syndrome (dated by TCRdb to about 2019). The library was made by the immunoSEQ multiplex PCR assay. RNA was extracted with the RNeasy kit and 0.5 to 1 ug was reverse transcribed using random hexamers. The raw public data were reprocessed by TCRdb itself: fastp quality trimming at Q25, MiXCR clonotype calling, in-frame beta chains only. Rows are unified per CDR3 protein, each entry keeping the most common DNA and genes. The table for this sample lists 90,000 to 110,000 distinct CDR3 sequences; about 95% of them were counted only once. Roughly 0.096% of the sample is taken by the ten largest. Source material: CD4+ T cells from PBMCs. The receptors originated from a human donor in good health.

The DNA for the CDR3 is TGTGCCAGCATCGGACTAGCGGGGTACAATGAGCAGTTCTTC. This encodes CASIGLAGYNEQFF. The chain links TRBV2 to TRBJ2-1, with 12 nucleotides matching TRBD2. CDR1 is SNHLY and CDR2 is FYNNEI in the germline V gene. The CDR3 length is 14 residues. The V and J ends lost 7 bases and 4 bases, in that order; junction bases with no gene match: 2. The full variable domain, completed using reference TRBV2 and TRBJ2-1, is EPEVTQTPSHQVTQMGQEVILRCVPISNHLYFYWYRQILGQKVEFLVSFYNNEISEKSEIFDDQFSVERPDGSNFTLKIRSTKLEDSAMYFCASIGLAGYNEQFFGPGTRLTVL.

V gene TRBV6-2 or TRBV6-3 combines with J gene TRBJ2-7; unclear D gene. Germline-derived CDR1 and CDR2 are MNHEY and SVGEGT. The CDR3 loop spans 10 amino acids. V was pared by 2 bases and J by 7 bases, with 3 bases between. The DNA for the CDR3 is TGTGCCAGCAGTTACCAAGAGCAGTACTTC. Protein product: CASSYQEQYF.

The J gene is TRBJ2-7, the V gene TRBV7-2, with a possible D match to TRBD2 (6 bases). Trimming removed 3 bases at V and 3 bases at J, with 12 bases between. Germline CDR1 SGHTA, CDR2 FQGNSA. CDR3 size: 14 residues. The CDR3 nucleotides are TGTGCCAGCAGCTTGACCGGGAGTGGCTACGAGCAGTACTTC. Protein: CASSLTGSGYEQYF.

This sequence joins TRBV5-4 and TRBJ2-5; 15 nucleotides line up with TRBD2. Germline trimming cut 4 bases from V and 5 bases from J; bases unmatched to any gene: 9. The CDR3 is 17 amino acids. Germline lookup yields CDR1 SGHNT and CDR2 YYREEE (reference sequence). CDR3 amino acids: CASSGTSGRLPGETQYF. In DNA form, the CDR3 reads TGTGCCAGCAGCGGGACTAGCGGGAGGCTACCGGGGGAGACCCAGTACTTC.

The rearrangement links TRBV7-9 to TRBJ2-3, with 8 bases aligning to TRBD2. With V trimmed by 8 bases and J by 6 bases, 13 bases remained unmatched. Germline CDR1 SEHNR, CDR2 FQNEAQ (reference sequence). CDR3 length: 15 residues. The chain's CDR3 is CASLITGTRSDTQYF. The CDR3 nucleotides are TGTGCCAGCCTCATTACCGGGACTAGGTCCGATACGCAGTATTTT.

The J gene is TRBJ2-7, the V gene TRBV7-2; tentatively, D is TRBD1 (8 bases). Trimming cost V 2 bases and J 6 bases, with 17 bases left between them. CDR1 and CDR2 from the germline V gene are SGHTA and FQGNSA. The CDR3 extends over 15 amino acids. The CDR3 nucleotides are TGTGCCAGCAGCTTACGACAGGGGAGGGTACGCGAGCAGTACTTC. Translated: CASSLRQGRVREQYF.

The chain carries TRBV19 and TRBJ1-2, with TRBD1 identical over 7 bases. CDR1 and CDR2 from the germline V gene are LNHDA and SQIVND (reference sequence). This CDR3 contains 14 residues. Unmatched junction bases numbered 7, after V lost 3 bases and J lost 6 bases. The CDR3 loop reads CASSIPGGRHGYTF. The CDR3 region has the DNA TGTGCCAGTAGTATTCCAGGGGGTCGGCATGGCTACACCTTC.

The chain has TRBV3-1 and TRBJ1-2, with 8 bases that match TRBD1. The CDR3 extends over 15 amino acids. After removal of 4 bases from V and 5 bases from J, the junction contained 9 bases not matched to a gene. The germline CDR1 and CDR2 sequences are LGHDT and YNNKEL (reference sequence). As DNA, the CDR3 is TGTGCCAGCAGCCGCCTGGGACAGGAGAAATATGGCTACACCTTC. It codes for CASSRLGQEKYGYTF.

The V call is TRBV3-1, the J call TRBJ2-1, with D hard to call. This CDR3 comprises 13 residues. The V and J ends lost 0 bases and 5 bases respectively, with 5 bases between them. Germline CDR1 LGHDT, CDR2 YNNKEL (reference sequence). CDR3 amino acids: CASSQDGNNEQFF. The CDR3 nucleotides are TGTGCCAGCAGCCAAGATGGCAACAATGAGCAGTTCTTC.

The chain is built from TRBV4-2 and TRBJ1-1, with no clear D. Germline V gene data show CDR1 as LGHNA and CDR2 as YNFKEQ. Deletions cut 0 bases from V and 2 bases from J, with 7 bases between. CDR3 length: 14 amino acids. The CDR3 nucleotides read TGTGCCAGCAGCCAAGAGGGCTCTAACACTGAAGCTTTCTTT. Its translation: CASSQEGSNTEAFF.

This sequence joins TRBV2 and TRBJ2-7; possible D gene TRBD1, 5 bases. The germline gives CDR1 SNHLY, CDR2 FYNNEI. Trimming stripped 2 bases from V and 4 bases from J, with 21 bases between. CDR3 length: 17 amino acids. The CDR3 DNA is TGTGCCAGCAGTGAACCTTCGACGGGTCAGGGTTCTTACGAGCAGTACTTC. Its translation is CASSEPSTGQGSYEQYF.

In its sample, this clonotype was seen once. The rearrangement links TRBV27 to TRBJ2-3, with 9 bases lining up with TRBD1. This CDR3 has 14 residues. Germline V CDR1 and CDR2: MNHEY, SMNVEV (reference sequence). V lost 8 bases to trimming and J lost 5 bases; unmatched junction nucleotides: 8. As DNA, the CDR3 is TGTGCCAGCCCCGGACAGGGGAGGAAAGATACGCAGTATTTT. Translation: CASPGQGRKDTQYF.

The chain recombines TRBV29-1 with TRBJ2-7; 13 positions match TRBD2. The CDR3 covers 15 residues. Germline assignment: CDR1 SQVTM and CDR2 ANQGSEA. V dropped 1 base and J dropped 2; count of bases not matched to a gene: 2. The CDR3 DNA reads TGCAGCGTTGAAGGGACTAGCGGGGGAACCTACGAGCAGTACTTC. Translated: CSVEGTSGGTYEQYF.